The next 20 T cell receptor beta chains were all read from a single sample in a study of blood T cells in healthy people across ages. Combining a sample-barcoded 5' primer with a J-beta primer mix, a second PCR ran for roughly 6 to 12 cycles. TCRdb fed the 5' RACE reads into MiXCR, producing one record per CDR3 protein. The sample lists 650,000 to 800,000 distinct CDR3 sequences, roughly half occurring once. The sample consisted of blood. These receptors were taken from a woman of 80 years or more in good health.

This clonotype was seen more than once but under ten times. The V gene is TRBV29-1, the J gene TRBJ2-5; no firm D call. The V end was cut by 6 bases, the J end by 2 bases, with 13 bases between. The CDR3 runs to 13 residues. CDR1 and CDR2 (germline): SQVTM, ANQGSEA. CDR3 sequence reads: CSVEATRQETQYF. Here the CDR3 DNA reads TGCAGCGTCGAGGCGACGAGGCAAGAGACCCAGTACTTC.

About this clonotype: This could be a read error, since a much larger clone is one nucleotide away. V is TRBV21-1 and J is TRBJ2-7. TRBV21-1 is a listed pseudogene. The CDR3 runs to 11 residues. The CDR3 region is CASSKACEQYF. As DNA, the CDR3 is TGTGCCAGCAGCAAAGCCTGCGAGCAGTACTTC.

Many counts were recorded for this clonotype. The chain is built from TRBV7-9 and TRBJ2-7; the match to TRBD1 covers 7 bases. The germline V gene has CDR1 SEHNR and CDR2 FQNEAQ (reference sequence). The CDR3 covers 15 residues. The V and J ends lost 3 bases and 0 bases, in that order; junction bases with no gene match: 5. CDR3 residues: CASSLATGISYEQYF. The CDR3 bases are TGTGCCAGCAGCTTGGCGACAGGGATCTCCTACGAGCAGTACTTC.

This chain connects TRBV4-1 to TRBJ2-3, with D perhaps TRBD1 or TRBD2 (5 bases each). The germline V and J ends were trimmed by 1 base and 2 bases, with 16 bases remaining between them. The CDR3 has 17 amino acids. Germline assignment: CDR1 MGHRA and CDR2 YSYEKL. The CDR3 sequence is CASSQVRGALSTDTQYF. In DNA, the CDR3 is TGCGCCAGCAGCCAAGTTAGAGGGGCACTTTCCACAGATACGCAGTATTTT.

The gene calls are TRBV7-9 and TRBJ1-2; 8 bases agree with TRBD1. J was trimmed by 1 base and V by 1 base; bases with no gene match: 5. CDR1 is SEHNR and CDR2 is FQNEAQ in the germline V gene (reference sequence). The CDR3 sequence is 16 residues long. Here the CDR3 reads CASSLGTGSSNYGYTF. CDR3 DNA: TGTGCCAGCAGCTTAGGGACAGGGAGTAGTAACTATGGCTACACCTTC.

Many counts were recorded for this clonotype. The chain combines TRBV3-1 with TRBJ2-1, with 10 positions matching TRBD2. The J segment lost 4 bases and the V segment lost 4 bases, leaving 7 bases of the junction unmatched. Germline lookup yields CDR1 LGHDT and CDR2 YNNKEL (reference sequence). This CDR3 is 16 amino acids long. CDR3 loop: CASSPLTSGHYNEQFF. CDR3 nucleotides: TGTGCCAGCAGCCCTCTGACTAGCGGGCATTACAATGAGCAGTTCTTC.

This clonotype was counted a single time. The V and J genes are TRBV14 and TRBJ1-4; a weak D match, TRBD1 (5 bases). Looked up from germline, CDR1 is SGHDN and CDR2 is FVKESK. CDR3 length: 13 amino acids. V was cut by 8 bases and J by 6 bases, with 13 bases left in between. The CDR3 sequence: CASSAGIHEKLFF. The CDR3, as DNA: TGTGCCAGCTCGGCAGGGATCCATGAAAAACTGTTTTTT.

This clonotype was observed a handful of times. This chain joins TRBV7-3 and TRBJ2-1; D possibly uses TRBD1 or TRBD2 (5 bases each). V dropped 2 bases and J dropped 0 bases, with 8 bases sitting between them. This CDR3 region has 15 residues. CDR1 SGHTA and CDR2 FQGTGA come from the germline V gene. Written as DNA, the CDR3 is TGTGCCAGCAGCTTATTCGGGGCCTCCTACAATGAGCAGTTCTTC. Its translation is CASSLFGASYNEQFF. The full variable domain, in which reference TRBV7-3 and TRBJ2-1 provide the parts outside the CDR3, is GAGVSQTPSNKVTEKGKYVELRCDPISGHTALYWYRQSLGQGPEFLIYFQGTGAADDSGLPNDRFFAVRPEGSVSTLKIQRTERGDSAVYLCASSLFGASYNEQFFGPGTRLTVL.

In this sample, this clonotype turned up once. The rearrangement uses TRBV28 and TRBJ2-1; D might be TRBD2 (7 bases). The V and J ends lost 7 bases and 6 bases respectively, with 13 bases between them. The CDR3 covers 13 residues. Germline assignment: CDR1 MDHEN and CDR2 SYDVKM. CDR3 bases: TGTGCCAGCACCGAGGGGGGGCCCAATGAGCAGTTCTTC. As protein: CASTEGGPNEQFF.

Ten or more counts support this clonotype. The V call is TRBV6-6, the J call TRBJ2-5; 12 bases are shared with TRBD2. CDR3 length equals 14 residues. The germline V gene encodes CDR1 MNHNY and CDR2 SVGAGI (reference sequence). V lost 6 bases, J lost 4 bases, and 3 bases stayed unmatched. CDR3 sequence (DNA): TGTGCCAGCAGCCGACTAGCGGGAGTAGAGACCCAGTACTTC. This sequence encodes CASSRLAGVETQYF.

This rearrangement joins TRBV24-1 to TRBJ2-3, with TRBD1 matching 8 bases. Trimming took 3 bases from V and 2 from J; bases not matched to a gene: 6. The CDR3 has 16 residues. Looked up from germline, CDR1 is KGHDR and CDR2 is SFDVKD. This CDR3 reads CATSDRTGLITDTQYF. CDR3 in DNA: TGTGCCACCAGTGATAGGACAGGGCTGATCACAGATACGCAGTATTTT.

The chain employs TRBV6-5 and TRBJ2-7; TRBD1 aligns across 9 bases. From germline, CDR1 is MNHEY and CDR2 SVGAGI. V gave up 6 bases and J gave up 2 bases; unmatched junction bases: 5. CDR3 length: 14 residues. For the CDR3, the DNA is TGTGCCAGCAGCACCTGGGACAGGGCCTACGAGCAGTACTTC. Amino acids: CASSTWDRAYEQYF.

This clonotype was counted many times. The V call is TRBV29-1, the J call TRBJ2-1; D not certain. CDR1 is SQVTM and CDR2 is ANQGSEA in the germline V gene. With 6 bases removed from V and 0 bases from J, the gap between germline ends came to 18 bases. The CDR3 has 16 residues. CDR3 in DNA: TGCAGCGTCATGCCTATTGACCCCTCCTCCTACAATGAGCAGTTCTTC. Translation: CSVMPIDPSSYNEQFF.

This clonotype came up many times. The chain joins TRBV4-2 to TRBJ2-7; D is unresolved. The CDR3 runs to 11 residues. The V gene's germline CDR1 is LGHNA and CDR2 YNFKEQ. The V end lost 3 bases, the J end lost 5 bases, and 5 bases lay between the germline ends. CDR3 sequence (DNA): TGTGCCAGCAGCCAGGCTAACGAGCAGTACTTC. This sequence encodes CASSQANEQYF.

The gene calls are TRBV20-1 and TRBJ2-3; D possibly uses TRBD1 or TRBD2 (5 bases each). Germline lookup yields CDR1 DFQATT and CDR2 SNEGSKA (reference sequence). CDR3 length equals 11 residues. V dropped 7 bases and J dropped 9 bases, with 14 bases sitting between them. The CDR3 sequence: CSVADRDTQYF. Here the CDR3 DNA reads TGCAGTGTTGCGGACCGGGACACGCAGTATTTT.

The genes are TRBV5-1 and TRBJ2-5; D is unclear. This CDR3 spans 14 amino acids. CDR1 and CDR2 from the germline V gene are SGHRS and YFSETQ. Trimming stripped 5 bases from V and 11 bases from J, with 22 bases between. The CDR3 bases are TGCGCCAGCAGGCAGGTATTATCCCTTAAGGAGCAGTACTTC. Translation gives CASRQVLSLKEQYF.

There are many counts of this clonotype. The rearrangement uses TRBV5-1 and TRBJ1-2; D uncertain. The CDR3 spans 12 residues. The germline V gene has CDR1 SGHRS and CDR2 YFSETQ. Trimming cost V 2 bases and J 4 bases, with 6 bases left between them. CDR3 amino acids: CASSLNFYGYTF. DNA of the CDR3: TGCGCCAGCAGCTTAAATTTCTATGGCTACACCTTC.

The chain has TRBV20-1 and TRBJ1-1; TRBD1 is a possible D gene (5 bases). V dropped 1 base and J dropped 7 bases, with 10 bases sitting between them. The CDR3 has 12 amino acids. Per the germline V gene, CDR1 is DFQATT and CDR2 is SNEGSKA (reference sequence). CDR3 sequence (DNA): TGCAGTGCTAGAGCAGGACAACGTGAAGCTTTCTTT. Its translation: CSARAGQREAFF.

The chain joins TRBV7-2 to TRBJ1-3, with D tentatively TRBD1 (5 bases). CDR3 length equals 15 residues. From germline, CDR1 is SGHTA and CDR2 FQGNSA. Trimming removed 2 bases at V and 1 base at J, with 9 bases between. The CDR3 sequence: CASSLIPGSGNTIYF. The DNA of the CDR3 is TGTGCCAGCAGCTTAATCCCAGGGTCTGGAAACACCATATATTTT.

The chain is built from TRBV20-1 and TRBJ2-5; TRBD2 is a possible D gene (5 bases). Germline V gene lookup returns CDR1 DFQATT and CDR2 SNEGSKA (reference sequence). V dropped 1 base and J dropped 2 bases, with 14 bases sitting between them. The CDR3 covers 15 residues. The CDR3: CSARAIEEAQETQYF. As DNA, the CDR3 is TGCAGTGCTAGAGCAATCGAGGAGGCTCAAGAGACCCAGTACTTC.